This record covers a single T cell receptor beta chain. As yet, its antigen is unknown. Measured with immunoSEQ multiplex PCR; TCRdb has only the in-frame clones, and not every one. The table shows around 60,000 clones, with about 90% occurring only once. The CDR3 totals 16 residues. The V segment lost 0 bases and the J segment 6 bases; nucleotides outside the gene matches: 6. Germline V gene data show CDR1 as MNHEY and CDR2 as SVGAGI. Donors were drawn from the approximately 120-subject validation cohort, separate from the roughly 700-subject first cohort. These data are taken from a study of cytomegalovirus exposure and HLA in healthy donors. Looking at the study overall: The same platform was used for the 100 to 150 validation repertoires and the 500 to 700 first-cohort repertoires, a later analysis reported.

Regarding the study as a whole: The authors enumerated 150 to 200 TCR beta chains as linked to cytomegalovirus.

The origin of this receptor is a woman under 30 in good health and CMV-seronegative. Sequencing was done on a sample of PBMCs. The chain links TRBV6-5 to TRBJ2-1, with 9 bases that match TRBD2. For the CDR3, the DNA is TGTGCCAGCAGTTACTCGACTAGCGGAGAGGTCAATGAGCAGTTCTTC. Translated, it gives CASSYSTSGEVNEQFF.